Listed below are T cell receptor beta chains from one sample, sequenced in a study of blood T cell repertoires in COVID-19. The method was immunoSEQ multiplex PCR; TCRdb's version includes in-frame clones alone and lacks a portion of them. The table has about 120,000 clones, over 75% seen once. The specimen sequenced was peripheral blood. These receptor sequences come from a man aged 55-75 years with acute or convalescent COVID-19. Both conserved end residues are part of each CDR3. Each record gives: V gene, J gene, CDR3 protein.

>TRBV20-1|TRBJ2-4
CSASRLAGGEDIQYF
>TRBV19|TRBJ2-1
CASTSYNEQFF
>TRBV6-2/TRBV6-3|TRBJ1-1
CASSYYISSGGPTEAFF
>TRBV19|TRBJ1-2
CASTYRDFERGYTF
>TRBV12-3/TRBV12-4|TRBJ2-7
CASSLAGTYEQYF
>TRBV28|TRBJ2-6
CASSHLTGEGANVLTF
>TRBV5-1|TRBJ2-2
CASSGDREAGELFF
>TRBV10-3|TRBJ1-2
CAISESSAAHYTF
>TRBV18|TRBJ2-3
CASSPPASGSTDTQYF
>TRBV16|TRBJ2-7
CASSPTRAVDEQYF
>TRBV27|TRBJ2-1
CASSQGADNEQFF
>TRBV6-2/TRBV6-3|TRBJ2-5
CASSDAGARETQYF
>TRBV5-1|TRBJ2-7
CASSLLAGGPDEQYF
>TRBV12-3/TRBV12-4|TRBJ1-2
CASSRTENYGYTF
>TRBV7-2|TRBJ2-1
CASSLGLAGGLQFF
>TRBV5-4|TRBJ2-2
CASSLYGRAWTGELFF
>TRBV6-4|TRBJ2-3
CASSDLAGGNADTQYF
>TRBV4-2|TRBJ1-4
CASSQDRLGGNEKLFF
>TRBV29-1|TRBJ1-1
CSPVLQGATEAFF
>TRBV5-6|TRBJ2-5
CASSSEREYQETQYF
>TRBV6-5|TRBJ1-4
CASSYGTGGSKKLFF
>TRBV11-2|TRBJ2-1
CASSLGGRTWGGNEQFF
>TRBV3-1/TRBV3-2|TRBJ1-1
CASSRGTNTEAFF
>TRBV10-1|TRBJ2-3
CASSEEGLRTDTQYF
>TRBV10-3|TRBJ2-7
CAISESSQGINEQYF
>TRBV27|TRBJ2-1
CASSSLAGAFGEQFF
>TRBV12-3/TRBV12-4|TRBJ1-2
CASSPGGAYGYTF
>TRBV7-2|TRBJ2-1
CASSLVFGTYNEQFF
>TRBV19|TRBJ2-5
CASRPTGTRWETQYF
>TRBV7-8|TRBJ1-2
CASSSRRTGSPGYTF
>TRBV19|TRBJ2-7
CASSQGGRGSSYEQYF
>TRBV7-2|TRBJ1-5
CASSLGAKQPQHF
>TRBV20-1|TRBJ2-3
CSAAYGDTQYF
>TRBV18|TRBJ2-1
CASSPGGGEFDEQFF
>TRBV6-2/TRBV6-3|TRBJ1-1
CASSSPHGQGNTEAFF
>TRBV6-5|TRBJ2-2
CASSYGPTNTGELFF
>TRBV7-9|TRBJ2-3
CASSSKTGATDTQYF
>TRBV28|TRBJ2-4
CASNRQGADIQYF
>TRBV7-2|TRBJ1-4
CASSRPGQGDEKLFF
>TRBV7-7|TRBJ2-1
CASSTGLIGEQFF
>TRBV5-3|TRBJ2-5
CARSCEGGRRETQYF
>TRBV19|TRBJ2-2
CASSTRDITGELFF
>TRBV10-3|TRBJ2-1
CAIGASGRRNEQFF